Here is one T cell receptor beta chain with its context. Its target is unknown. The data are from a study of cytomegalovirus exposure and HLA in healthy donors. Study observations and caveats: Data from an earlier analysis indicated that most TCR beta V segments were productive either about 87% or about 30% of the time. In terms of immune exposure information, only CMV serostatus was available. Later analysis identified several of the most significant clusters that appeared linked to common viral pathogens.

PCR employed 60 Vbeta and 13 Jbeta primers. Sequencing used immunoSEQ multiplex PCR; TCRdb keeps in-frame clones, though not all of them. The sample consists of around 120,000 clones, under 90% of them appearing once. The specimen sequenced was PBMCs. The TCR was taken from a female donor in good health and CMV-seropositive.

CDR3 amino acids: CASSAAGTAPYEQYF. The DNA for the CDR3 is TGCGCCAGCAGCGCGGCCGGGACAGCGCCCTACGAGCAGTACTTC. This chain links TRBV5-1 with TRBJ2-7, with TRBD1 matching over 7 bases. Unmatched junction bases numbered 9, after V lost 4 bases and J lost 2 bases. Germline lookup yields CDR1 SGHRS and CDR2 YFSETQ. The CDR3 contains 15 residues. The whole variable domain, filled in from reference TRBV5-1 and TRBJ2-7, reads KAGVTQTPRYLIKTRGQQVTLSCSPISGHRSVSWYQQTPGQGLQFLFEYFSETQRNKGNFPGRFSGRQFSNSRSEMNVSTLELGDSALYLCASSAAGTAPYEQYFGPGTRLTVT.